This section outlines one T cell receptor beta chain sequence together with its context. This sample is drawn from a study of blood T cell repertoires in COVID-19. Study as a whole: The United States, Italy and Spain supplied acute and convalescent COVID-19 samples. From T cells, B-cell-depleted T cells, or PBMCs came the material, which was cDNA or gDNA.

In the authors' methods: Researchers report that nucleated cell counts were estimated from reference gene primer amplification. TCRdb's copy holds only in-frame clones and misses some; the assay was immunoSEQ multiplex PCR. For V, J and clone size, that table is used; D and trimming come from the DNA. This table has 100,000 to 150,000 clones, roughly 69% appearing once. Trimming cost V 1 base and J 0 bases, with 4 bases left between them. Germline CDR1 is LGHNT and CDR2 is FRNRAP. The CDR3 covers 13 residues. The sequencing input was peripheral blood. The sequence derives from a woman in her sixties or seventies with acute or convalescent COVID-19. The chain combines TRBV12-5 with TRBJ2-7, with D unclear. CDR3 loop: CASGLDTSYEQYF. CDR3 in DNA: TGTGCTAGTGGTTTGGACACCTCCTACGAGCAGTACTTC.